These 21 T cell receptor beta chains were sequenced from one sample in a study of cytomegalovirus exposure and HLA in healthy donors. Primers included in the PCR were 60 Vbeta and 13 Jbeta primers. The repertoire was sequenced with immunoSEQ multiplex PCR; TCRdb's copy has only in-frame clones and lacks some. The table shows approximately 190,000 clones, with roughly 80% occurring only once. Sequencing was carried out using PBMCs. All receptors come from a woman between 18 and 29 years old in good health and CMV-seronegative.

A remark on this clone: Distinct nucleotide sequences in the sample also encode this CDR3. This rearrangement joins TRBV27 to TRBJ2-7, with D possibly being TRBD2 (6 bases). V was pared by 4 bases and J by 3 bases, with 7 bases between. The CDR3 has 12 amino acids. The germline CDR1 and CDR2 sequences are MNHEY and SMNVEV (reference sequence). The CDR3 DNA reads TGTGCCAGCAGTTCGCGGGGCTACGAGCAGTACTTC. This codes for CASSSRGYEQYF.

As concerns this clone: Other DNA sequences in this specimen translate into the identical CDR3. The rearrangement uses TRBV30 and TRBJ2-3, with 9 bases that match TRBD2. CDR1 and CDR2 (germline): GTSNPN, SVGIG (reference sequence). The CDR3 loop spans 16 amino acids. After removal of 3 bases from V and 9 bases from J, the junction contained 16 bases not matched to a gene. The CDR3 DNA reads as TGTGCCTGGAGAGCCGAGGAGCGGGAGGTTCGGGCCACGCAGTATTTT. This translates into CAWRAEEREVRATQYF.

CDR3 nucleotide sequence: TGTGCCAGCAGCTTAACGGGGGCGGGGGAGCAGTACTTC. Translation gives CASSLTGAGEQYF. The rearrangement links TRBV5-6 to TRBJ2-5; tentative D call: TRBD2 (7 bases). The germline gives CDR1 SGHDT, CDR2 YYEEEE. Trimming shortened V by 2 bases and J by 11 bases, and 16 bases separated the two germline ends. There are 13 residues in the CDR3.

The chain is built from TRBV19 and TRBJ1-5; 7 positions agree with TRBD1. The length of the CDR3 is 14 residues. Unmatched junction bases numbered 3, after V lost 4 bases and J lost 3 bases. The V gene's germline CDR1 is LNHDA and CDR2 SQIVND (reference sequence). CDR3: CASSRTGANQPQHF. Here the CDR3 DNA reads TGTGCCAGTAGTAGGACAGGTGCCAATCAGCCCCAGCATTTT.

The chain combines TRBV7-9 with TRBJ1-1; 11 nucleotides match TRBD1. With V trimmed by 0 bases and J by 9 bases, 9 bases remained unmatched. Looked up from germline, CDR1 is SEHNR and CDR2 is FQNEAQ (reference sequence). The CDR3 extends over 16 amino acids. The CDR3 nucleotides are TGTGCCAGCAGCTTAGCGGGGACAGGGGGTTTTGGTAAAGCTTTCTTT. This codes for CASSLAGTGGFGKAFF.

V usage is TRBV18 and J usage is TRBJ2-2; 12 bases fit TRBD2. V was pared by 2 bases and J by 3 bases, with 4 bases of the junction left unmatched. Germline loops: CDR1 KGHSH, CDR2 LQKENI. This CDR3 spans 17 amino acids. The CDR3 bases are TGTGCCAGCTCACCAAGACTAGCGGGAGAACACACCGGGGAGCTGTTTTTT. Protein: CASSPRLAGEHTGELFF.

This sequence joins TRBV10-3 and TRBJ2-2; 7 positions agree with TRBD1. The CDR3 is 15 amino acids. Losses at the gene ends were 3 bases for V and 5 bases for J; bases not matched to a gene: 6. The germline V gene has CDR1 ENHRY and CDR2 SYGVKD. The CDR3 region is CAISDGQDVTGELFF. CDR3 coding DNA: TGTGCCATCAGTGATGGACAGGATGTTACCGGGGAGCTGTTTTTT.

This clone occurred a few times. CDR3 coding DNA: TGTGCCATCAGTGCCCCCGAGCGAAACACCGGGGAGCTGTTTTTT. Amino acids: CAISAPERNTGELFF. The J gene is TRBJ2-2, the V gene TRBV10-3; D remains unclear. The CDR3 contains 15 residues. CDR1 is ENHRY and CDR2 is SYGVKD in the germline V gene. The ends were cut back, 4 bases at V and 2 bases at J, with 11 bases in the middle.

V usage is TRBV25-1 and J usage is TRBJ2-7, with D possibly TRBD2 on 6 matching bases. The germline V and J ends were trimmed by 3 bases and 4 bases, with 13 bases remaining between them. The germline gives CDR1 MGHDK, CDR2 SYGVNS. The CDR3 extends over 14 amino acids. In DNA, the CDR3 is TGTGCCAGCAGTGAGGCCGGGGGTAAGTACGAGCAGTACTTC. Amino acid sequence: CASSEAGGKYEQYF.

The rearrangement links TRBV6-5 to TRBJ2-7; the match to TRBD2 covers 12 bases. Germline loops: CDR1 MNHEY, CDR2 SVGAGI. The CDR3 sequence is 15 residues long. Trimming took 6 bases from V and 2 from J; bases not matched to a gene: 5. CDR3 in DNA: TGTGCCAGCAGGACACTAGCGGGAGGTCCCTACGAGCAGTACTTC. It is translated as CASRTLAGGPYEQYF.

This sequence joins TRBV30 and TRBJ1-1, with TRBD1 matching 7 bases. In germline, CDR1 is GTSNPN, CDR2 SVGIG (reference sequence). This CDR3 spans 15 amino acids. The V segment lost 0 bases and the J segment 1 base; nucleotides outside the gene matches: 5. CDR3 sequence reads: CAWSVRTGWNTEAFF. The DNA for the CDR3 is TGTGCCTGGAGTGTAAGGACAGGCTGGAACACTGAAGCTTTCTTT. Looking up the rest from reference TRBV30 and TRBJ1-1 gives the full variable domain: SQTIHQWPATLVQPVGSPLSLECTVEGTSNPNLYWYRQAAGRGLQLLFYSVGIGQISSEVPQNLSASRPQDRQFILSSKKLLLSDSGFYLCAWSVRTGWNTEAFFGQGTRLTVV.

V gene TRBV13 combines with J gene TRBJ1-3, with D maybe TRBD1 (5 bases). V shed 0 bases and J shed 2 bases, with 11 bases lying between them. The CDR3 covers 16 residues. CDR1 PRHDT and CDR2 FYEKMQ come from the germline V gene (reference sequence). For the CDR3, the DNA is TGTGCCAGCAGCTTAGGAGCAGGGAGGGCTGGAAACACCATATATTTT. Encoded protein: CASSLGAGRAGNTIYF.

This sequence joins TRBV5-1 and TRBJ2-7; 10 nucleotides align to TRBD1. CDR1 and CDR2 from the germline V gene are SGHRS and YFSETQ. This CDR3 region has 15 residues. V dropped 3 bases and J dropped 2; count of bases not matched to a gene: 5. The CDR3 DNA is TGCGCCAGCAGCTGGGGACAGGGGACTACCTACGAGCAGTACTTC. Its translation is CASSWGQGTTYEQYF.

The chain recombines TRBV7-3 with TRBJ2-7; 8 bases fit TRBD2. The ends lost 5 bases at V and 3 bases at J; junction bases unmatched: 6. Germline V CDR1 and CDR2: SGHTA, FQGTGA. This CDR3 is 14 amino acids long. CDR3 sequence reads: CASSPAGGHYEQYF. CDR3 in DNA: TGTGCCAGCAGCCCGGCGGGAGGACACTACGAGCAGTACTTC.

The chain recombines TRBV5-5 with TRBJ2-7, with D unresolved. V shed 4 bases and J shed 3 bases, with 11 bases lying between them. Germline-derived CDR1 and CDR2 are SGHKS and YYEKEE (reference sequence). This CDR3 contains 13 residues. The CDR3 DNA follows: TGTGCCAGCAGCCTGCTAGTAGACTACGAGCAGTACTTC. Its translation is CASSLLVDYEQYF.

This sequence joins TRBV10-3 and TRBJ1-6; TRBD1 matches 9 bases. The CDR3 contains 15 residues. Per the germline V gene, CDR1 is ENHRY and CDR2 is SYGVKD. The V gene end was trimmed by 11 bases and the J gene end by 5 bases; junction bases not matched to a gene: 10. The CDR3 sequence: CAVGQGIGNNSPLHF. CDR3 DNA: TGTGCCGTAGGACAGGGGATAGGCAATAATTCACCCCTCCACTTT.

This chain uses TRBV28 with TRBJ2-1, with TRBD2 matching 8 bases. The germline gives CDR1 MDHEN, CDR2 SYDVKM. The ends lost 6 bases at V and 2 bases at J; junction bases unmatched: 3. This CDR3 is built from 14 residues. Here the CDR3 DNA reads TGTGCCAGCAGGCCGGGACTAGCCTACAATGAGCAGTTCTTC. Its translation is CASRPGLAYNEQFF.

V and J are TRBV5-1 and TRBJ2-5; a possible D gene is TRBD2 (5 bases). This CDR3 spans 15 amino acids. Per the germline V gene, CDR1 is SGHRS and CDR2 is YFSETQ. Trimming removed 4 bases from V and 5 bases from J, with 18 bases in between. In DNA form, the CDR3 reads TGCGCCAGCAGCCCTCCCTCCCCGGGGATCGAGACCCAGTACTTC. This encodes CASSPPSPGIETQYF.

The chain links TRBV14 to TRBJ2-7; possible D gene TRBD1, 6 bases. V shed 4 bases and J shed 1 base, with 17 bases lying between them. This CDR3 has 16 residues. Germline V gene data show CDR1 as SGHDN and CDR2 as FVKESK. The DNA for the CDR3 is TGTGCCAGCAGCCCCCGAGGCAGGGGTTTTTCCTACGAGCAGTACTTC. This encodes CASSPRGRGFSYEQYF.

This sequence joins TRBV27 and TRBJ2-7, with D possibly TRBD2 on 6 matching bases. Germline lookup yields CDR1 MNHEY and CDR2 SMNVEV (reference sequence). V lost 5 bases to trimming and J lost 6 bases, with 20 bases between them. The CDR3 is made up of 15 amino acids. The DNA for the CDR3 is TGTGCCAGCAGTACCAGGGACTCGCGCCTAGGCGAGCAGTACTTC. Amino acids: CASSTRDSRLGEQYF.

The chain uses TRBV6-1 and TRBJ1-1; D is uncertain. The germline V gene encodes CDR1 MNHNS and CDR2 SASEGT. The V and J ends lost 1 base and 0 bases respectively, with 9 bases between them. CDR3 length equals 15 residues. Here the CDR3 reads CASSEGGSLNTEAFF. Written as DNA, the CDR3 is TGTGCCAGCAGTGAAGGAGGCAGCTTGAACACTGAAGCTTTCTTT.